The clone carrying this T cell receptor beta chain turned up a few times. The antigen remains undetermined. This sample was taken from a study of a mutant IDH1 vaccine in newly diagnosed glioma. The overall study: A 62.5% male, 37.5% female split and a mean age of roughly 37 years characterized treated patients.

Broader study findings: A vaccine-induced immune response developed in more than 85% of the patients.

Time point of the sample: week 11, during vaccination. Each dose of the vaccine consisted of 300 ug of mutant IDH1 20-mer peptide, with topical imiquimod. The repertoire was sequenced with immunoSEQ multiplex PCR; TCRdb's copy has only in-frame clones and lacks some. The sample shows over 55,000 clones, roughly 90% of them seen only once. V was pared by 1 base and J by 6 bases, with 10 bases between. The CDR3 is 15 residues long. Germline-derived CDR1 and CDR2 are MGHRA and YSYEKL. V and J are TRBV4-1 and TRBJ1-6; D gene unclear. The origin of this receptor is a man in his forties or fifties with glioma. The source material was PBMCs, sampled from a glioma patient whose treatment included an IDH1 peptide vaccine. The CDR3 bases are TGCGCCAGCAGCCAAGGCTACGCCGGTAATTCACCCCTCCACTTT. Residues: CASSQGYAGNSPLHF.